The clone carrying this T cell receptor beta chain was observed at least ten times. This sample is part of a study of early T cells in non-severe SARS-CoV-2 infection. TCRdb analysed the 5' RACE reads with MiXCR anew, one entry per CDR3 protein. The data show 63,000 or so distinct CDR3 sequences, around 11% seen once. This CDR3 spans 14 amino acids. The germline V and J ends were trimmed by 4 bases and 4 bases, with 12 bases remaining between them. The germline gives CDR1 MNHEY, CDR2 SVGEGT. The gene calls are TRBV6-2 or TRBV6-3 and TRBJ2-3; no firm D call. Sequenced input: whole blood. The clonotype originates from an adult who was a healthcare worker with PCR-confirmed SARS-CoV-2 infection or an uninfected control (not recorded which). This chain's CDR3 is CASSSSIFADTQYF. The CDR3 DNA follows: TGTGCCAGCAGTTCAAGTATATTCGCAGATACGCAGTATTTT.